The 5 T cell receptor beta chains below were found in one sample sequenced in a study of blood T cell repertoires in COVID-19. Measured with immunoSEQ multiplex PCR; TCRdb has only the in-frame clones, and not every one. Seen here are around 160,000 clones, about four fifths observed once, and the top ten hold about 16%. The sequenced sample was peripheral blood. These receptors all come from a human donor with acute or convalescent COVID-19. The donor label of this sample is uncertain.

V and J are TRBV5-1 and TRBJ1-1, with D possibly matching TRBD1 (6 bases). The V gene lost 1 base and the J gene lost 4 bases, with 11 bases spanning the gap. Germline-derived CDR1 and CDR2 are SGHRS and YFSETQ. This CDR3 has 14 amino acids. CDR3 in amino acids: CASSLSGRGTEAFF. DNA for the CDR3: TGCGCCAGCAGCTTGTCCGGCAGGGGCACTGAAGCTTTCTTT.

The chain links TRBV30 to TRBJ1-2, with 7 bases that match TRBD1. The V gene end was trimmed by 1 base and the J gene end by 8 bases; junction bases not matched to a gene: 7. The CDR3 has 13 residues. The germline gives CDR1 GTSNPN, CDR2 SVGIG (reference sequence). In DNA form, the CDR3 reads TGTGCCTGGAGTGCTTTACCAGGGGGAGGCTACACCTTC. This encodes CAWSALPGGGYTF. The full variable domain, rest sourced from reference TRBV30 and TRBJ1-2, is SQTIHQWPATLVQPVGSPLSLECTVEGTSNPNLYWYRQAAGRGLQLLFYSVGIGQISSEVPQNLSASRPQDRQFILSSKKLLLSDSGFYLCAWSALPGGGYTFGSGTRLTVV.

The genes are TRBV5-1 and TRBJ2-1, with D possibly TRBD2 on 6 matching bases. The germline V gene encodes CDR1 SGHRS and CDR2 YFSETQ. Trimming left V 1 base short and J 1 base short, with 15 bases between. The CDR3 consists of 17 residues. The CDR3: CASSLLSGRDSYNEQFF. The CDR3 DNA reads as TGCGCCAGCAGCTTGTTATCAGGGCGGGATTCCTACAATGAGCAGTTCTTC.

The chain combines TRBV4-3 with TRBJ2-3, with a possible D match to TRBD1 (7 bases). Germline V gene data show CDR1 as LGHNA and CDR2 as YSLEER. This CDR3 has 16 amino acids. V lost 4 bases and J 1 base, leaving 15 bases between the germline ends. The CDR3 nucleotides are TGCGCCAGCAGCCCACGGACAGGAGGGGGCACAGATACGCAGTATTTT. Its protein product is CASSPRTGGGTDTQYF.

The chain couples TRBV29-1 to TRBJ2-3, with 10 bases that match TRBD1. The length of the CDR3 is 15 residues. Germline V lookup: CDR1 SQVTM, CDR2 ANQGSEA. Trimming at V came to 8 bases and at J to 3 bases, leaving 11 bases not matched to a gene. The CDR3 spells CSIATTGGGTDTQYF. The CDR3 DNA reads as TGCAGCATCGCAACGACAGGGGGCGGGACAGATACGCAGTATTTT.